This T cell receptor (beta chain) was sequenced in a study of CD8 T cells in ankylosing spondylitis. This CDR3 has 14 amino acids. Germline lookup yields CDR1 SGHTA and CDR2 FQGNSA. J lost 10 bases, V lost 8 bases, and 10 bases had no gene match. There are a few counts of this clonotype. Antigen specificity is unknown. As the method for making TCR beta libraries, quantitative 5'-RACE with molecular barcodes was used. TCRdb ran MiXCR on the 5' RACE reads and lists one entry per CDR3 protein. The sample lists approximately 350,000 distinct CDR3 sequences; roughly 22% were seen once. Study results and limitations: There was reportedly significant enrichment of clones that were disease-linked in matched ankylosing spondylitis synovial fluid.

This chain uses TRBV7-2 with TRBJ2-1, with 11 bases that match TRBD1. The TCR was taken from a male donor with ankylosing spondylitis or in good health (not recorded which). The sample comprised blood, either unsorted or a sorted T cell fraction (not recorded which). The CDR3 DNA is TGTGCCAGCGAAAGGACAGGGGGCCCGGGGGAGCAGTTCTTC. The encoded protein is CASERTGGPGEQFF.